Sequencing of this T cell receptor (beta chain) was carried out in a study of OX40 agonist ivuxolimab in advanced cancers. Study results and limitations: With doses of 0.1 to 3.0 mg/kg, CD4+ and CD8+ blood T cells had undergone clonal expansion by week 6.

Data came from immunoSEQ multiplex PCR; TCRdb stores just in-frame clones and leaves some out. The sample lists approximately 79,000 clones; roughly 90% were seen once. From germline, CDR1 is MNHEY and CDR2 SMNVEV (reference sequence). Trimming took 2 bases from V and 12 from J; bases not matched to a gene: 5. The CDR3 contains 14 residues. This clone has just one count. The antigen is not known. This chain uses TRBV27 with TRBJ2-1, with 12 bases lining up with TRBD2. This TCR was recovered from an adult with an advanced solid tumor such as melanoma, head and neck, liver or kidney cancer. Sequenced here: CD4+ or CD8+ T cells sorted from blood, sampled in a trial of the OX40 agonist ivuxolimab. The CDR3 sequence: CASSLASGGARQFF. CDR3 DNA sequence: TGTGCCAGCAGTTTAGCTAGCGGGGGGGCCCGGCAGTTCTTC.